The source of this T cell receptor beta chain is a study of cytomegalovirus exposure and HLA in healthy donors. As to this clone: The antigen remains undetermined.

General observations from the study: A few chains linked to CMV were shown in vitro to be specific for CMV antigens.

CDR1 is SGHDN, CDR2 FVKESK, per germline. V was shortened by 1 base and J by 0 bases, with 22 bases between the two germline ends. This CDR3 comprises 20 residues. PCR amplification relied on 60 Vbeta primers (plus 13 Jbeta primers). Sequencing was performed with immunoSEQ multiplex PCR; in TCRdb, only in-frame clones are kept and a portion is missing. This sample's table has 150,000 to 250,000 clones. Healthy bone marrow donors supplied every sample. The chain joins TRBV14 to TRBJ1-5; D might be TRBD1 (6 bases). The receptor was isolated from a boy aged 5-17 years in good health and CMV-seronegative. Sequencing was carried out using PBMCs. The CDR3 reads CASSQAPGAEPLYSNQPQHF. The CDR3 nucleotides are TGTGCCAGCAGCCAAGCCCCAGGGGCAGAACCCCTATATAGCAATCAGCCCCAGCATTTT.